This section outlines one T cell receptor beta chain sequence together with its context. An end of the junction differs from the germline gene, which may be a read error. The data stem from a study of cytomegalovirus exposure and HLA in healthy donors. The PCR contained 60 Vbeta and 13 Jbeta primers. Method: immunoSEQ multiplex PCR; TCRdb's copy keeps in-frame clones and lacks some. The sample gives roughly 250,000 clones, around 66% of which show up once; 2% to 2.5% is in the top ten. The TCR originated in a female donor in good health and CMV-seronegative. The sequencing sample was made of PBMCs.

The DNA for the CDR3 is TGTGCCAGCAGTTTAGGGGGGGGCGGCGAGCAGCACTTC. Its protein is CASSLGGGGEQHF. This chain uses TRBV28 with TRBJ2-7, with D maybe TRBD2 (7 bases). Per germline, CDR1 MDHEN and CDR2 SYDVKM. The CDR3 extends over 13 amino acids. The variable domain in full, with the rest retrieved from reference TRBV28 and TRBJ2-7, is DVKVTQSSRYLVKRTGEKVFLECVQDMDHENMFWYRQDPGLGLRLIYFSYDVKMKEKGDIPEGYSVSREKKERFSLILESASTNQTSMYLCASSLGGGGEQHFGPGTRLTVT.